This entry concerns a single TCR beta chain. Its specificity is unknown. The sample belongs to a study of T cell repertoires in cytomegalovirus infection. Looking at the study overall: A matching HLA type, together with CMV infection, was signaled by public TCR beta signatures.

Using its own MiXCR run on the reads, TCRdb lists one record per CDR3 protein. The sample carries some 590,000 distinct CDR3 sequences, just under 40% recorded once. Germline loops: CDR1 WNHNN, CDR2 SYGVQD (reference sequence). The CDR3 consists of 16 residues. V was shortened by 0 bases and J by 3 bases, with 14 bases between the two germline ends. V is TRBV10-1 and J is TRBJ1-1; D is perhaps TRBD1 (6 bases). Sequenced here: cultured PBMCs, sampled from culture after CMV antigen stimulation. The receptor comes from a human donor in good health (CMV status not recorded). Some clones in this sample may be carry-over from other donors' samples. The chain's CDR3 is CASSESAGGLDTEAFF. The CDR3 DNA is TGCGCCAGCAGTGAGTCTGCGGGGGGCCTCGACACTGAAGCTTTCTTT.